Below are 24 T cell receptor beta chains sequenced from a single sample in a study of Graves' ophthalmopathy and Graves' hyperthyroidism. From RNA, the CDR3 regions of TCR beta chains were amplified and sequenced. First-round RT-PCR with HTBI primers preceded a second-round multiplex PCR. Each CDR3 protein gets one entry after TCRdb re-called the multiplex PCR reads with MiXCR. The table shows 900,000 to 1,200,000 distinct CDR3 sequences, with less than 45% occurring only once. The sample taken for sequencing was peripheral blood or thyroid tissue (not recorded which). These receptors all stem from an adult man with Graves' hyperthyroidism.

This clonotype was seen repeatedly, ten times or more. This chain links TRBV5-1 with TRBJ1-4, with TRBD1 identical over 8 bases. The CDR3 is 16 residues long. The V and J ends lost 2 bases and 7 bases, in that order; junction bases with no gene match: 10. Germline values: CDR1 SGHRS, CDR2 YFSETQ. CDR3 in amino acids: CASSFIAGQGGEKLFF. The CDR3 coding sequence is TGCGCCAGCAGCTTTATCGCCGGACAGGGCGGTGAAAAACTGTTTTTT. Based on the CDR3 plus reference TRBV5-1 and TRBJ1-4, the full variable domain is KAGVTQTPRYLIKTRGQQVTLSCSPISGHRSVSWYQQTPGQGLQFLFEYFSETQRNKGNFPGRFSGRQFSNSRSEMNVSTLELGDSALYLCASSFIAGQGGEKLFFGSGTQLSVL.

This clonotype has a count of ten or more. The rearrangement joins TRBV10-3 to TRBJ2-5, with D perhaps TRBD2 (6 bases). This CDR3 region has 14 residues. The V and J ends lost 3 bases and 1 base respectively, with 9 bases between them. The germline V gene has CDR1 ENHRY and CDR2 SYGVKD. The DNA of the CDR3 is TGTGCCATCAGTGATCCGGGACTCCAAGAGACCCAGTACTTC. Amino acid sequence: CAISDPGLQETQYF.

About this clonotype: Because the CDR3 is missing its conserved closing phenylalanine or tryptophan, this is likely a read error. The chain employs TRBV5-1 and TRBJ1-4, with 7 bases aligning to TRBD1. The junction had 13 bases not matched to a gene; V was cut back by 4 bases and J by 7 bases. Germline V lookup: CDR1 SGHRS, CDR2 YFSETQ. CDR3 size: 16 residues. Here the CDR3 DNA reads TGCGCCAGCAGCCAGTACGACAGGGTTTTGACTGAAAAACTGTTTCTT. It yields the protein CASSQYDRVLTEKLFL.

This clonotype was seen many times. This chain links TRBV20-1 with TRBJ2-7, with 11 bases aligning to TRBD1. Per germline, CDR1 DFQATT and CDR2 SNEGSKA (reference sequence). J lost 3 bases, V lost 6 bases, and 10 bases had no gene match. The length of the CDR3 is 15 residues. This CDR3 is CSAARGTGGVYEQYF. CDR3 nucleotide sequence: TGCAGTGCCGCCCGGGGGACAGGGGGGGTCTACGAGCAGTACTTC.

The chain has TRBV7-2 and TRBJ1-5; D not certain. Germline V gene lookup returns CDR1 SGHTA and CDR2 FQGNSA. The V gene lost 0 bases and the J gene lost 3 bases, with 6 bases spanning the gap. The CDR3 totals 14 residues. CDR3 sequence (DNA): TGTGCCAGCAGCTTAGCGCAAAACAATCAGCCCCAGCATTTT. Residues: CASSLAQNNQPQHF.

This clonotype occurred many times. The chain's CDR3 is CASRGTGELFF. In DNA, the CDR3 is TGTGCCAGCCGAGGAACCGGGGAGCTGTTTTTT. The rearrangement links TRBV10-3 to TRBJ2-2; D remains unclear. The CDR3 extends over 11 amino acids. V lost 10 bases to trimming and J lost 5 bases, with 8 bases between them. Germline CDR1 ENHRY, CDR2 SYGVKD.

This clonotype was detected many times. The chain combines TRBV7-9 with TRBJ2-7; D is undetermined. This CDR3 spans 14 amino acids. Trimming left V 8 bases short and J 0 bases short, with 14 bases between. CDR1 is SEHNR, CDR2 FQNEAQ, per germline (reference sequence). The chain's CDR3 is CASVELAPSYEQYF. CDR3 in DNA: TGTGCCAGCGTAGAACTGGCACCCTCCTACGAGCAGTACTTC.

This clonotype was recorded many times. J is TRBJ1-5 and V is TRBV2, with TRBD1 matching 8 bases. V lost 3 bases, J lost 5 bases, and 6 bases stayed unmatched. Germline V CDR1 and CDR2: SNHLY, FYNNEI. CDR3 length equals 15 residues. The CDR3 is CASSDEAGGDQPQHF. In DNA, the CDR3 is TGTGCCAGCAGTGACGAGGCAGGGGGCGATCAGCCCCAGCATTTT.

This clonotype was observed a few times. The CDR3: CASSYQLAGDYEQYF. DNA of the CDR3: TGTGCCAGCAGTTACCAACTAGCGGGGGACTACGAGCAGTACTTC. V is TRBV6-6 and J is TRBJ2-7, with 11 positions matching TRBD2. This CDR3 contains 15 residues. V trimming: 2 bases; J trimming: 3 bases; junction bases outside the gene matches: 3. Germline CDR1 reads MNHNY; CDR2 reads SVGAGI (reference sequence).

This clonotype was seen many times. V and J are TRBV10-3 and TRBJ2-7; 8 bases match TRBD1. V was pared by 2 bases and J by 13 bases, with 19 bases of the junction left unmatched. The CDR3 covers 16 residues. Looked up from germline, CDR1 is ENHRY and CDR2 is SYGVKD. This CDR3 reads CAISENQGQGLLGIYF. DNA of the CDR3: TGTGCCATCAGTGAGAACCAAGGACAGGGTTTGTTGGGAATCTACTTC.

This clonotype occurred a few times. The V and J genes are TRBV10-2 and TRBJ2-7, with TRBD2 identical over 12 bases. The V and J ends lost 4 bases and 6 bases, in that order; junction bases with no gene match: 7. CDR3 size: 15 residues. CDR1 WSHSY and CDR2 SAAADI come from the germline V gene. The CDR3 loop is CASSASSGRAGEQYF. CDR3 bases: TGCGCCAGCAGTGCCTCTAGCGGGAGGGCCGGCGAGCAGTACTTC.

This clonotype was found once. This may arise from a read error, as a much more abundant clone is one base away. This CDR3 is missing its conserved last phenylalanine or tryptophan, likely due to a read error. CDR3: CASYWTAANSPLHY. The CDR3, as DNA: TGTGCCAGCTACTGGACAGCAGCTAATTCACCCCTCCACTAT. The chain recombines TRBV2 with TRBJ1-6; D perhaps matches TRBD1 (6 bases). Looked up from germline, CDR1 is SNHLY and CDR2 is FYNNEI. The CDR3 covers 14 residues. Trimming pared 8 bases from V and 6 bases from J, leaving 14 bases between.

The chain links TRBV10-3 to TRBJ2-7; 7 nucleotides agree with TRBD1. The CDR3 spans 14 residues. V was clipped by 3 bases and J by 6 bases; unmatched bases: 8. CDR1 ENHRY and CDR2 SYGVKD come from the germline V gene. The CDR3 DNA sequence: TGTGCCATCAGTGACCACTCAGGGACAGTCGAGCAGTACTTC. Translated: CAISDHSGTVEQYF.

This clonotype turned up a few times. This chain links TRBV4-3 with TRBJ1-3; perhaps TRBD1 as D (5 bases). The CDR3 loop spans 16 amino acids. Trimming removed 0 bases at V and 0 bases at J, with 9 bases between. Germline assignment: CDR1 LGHNA and CDR2 YSLEER. CDR3 coding DNA: TGCGCCAGCAGCCAAGATTTTGACAGCTCTGGAAACACCATATATTTT. The encoded protein is CASSQDFDSSGNTIYF.

In DNA form, the CDR3 reads TGTGCCAGCCCCAAGACAGGCCCGGAGCCCCTCCACTTT. Encoded protein: CASPKTGPEPLHF. J is TRBJ1-6 and V is TRBV25-1; tentative D call: TRBD1 (6 bases). The germline gives CDR1 MGHDK, CDR2 SYGVNS. Trimming took 8 bases from V and 13 from J, leaving 18 bases between them. CDR3 size: 13 residues.

V is TRBV10-3 and J is TRBJ2-7; 10 bases are a match to TRBD2. The CDR3 runs 15 residues. Looked up from germline, CDR1 is ENHRY and CDR2 is SYGVKD. V lost 6 bases to trimming and J lost 5 bases; unmatched junction nucleotides: 10. The CDR3 here is CAISGVASGGDEQYF. CDR3 nucleotide sequence: TGTGCCATCAGCGGGGTGGCTAGCGGGGGAGACGAGCAGTACTTC.

This clonotype came up many times. The chain employs TRBV6-5 and TRBJ2-5; possibly TRBD1 or TRBD2 for D (6 bases each). The CDR3 runs 15 residues. Trimming removed 2 bases at V and 5 bases at J, with 15 bases between. Germline V gene data show CDR1 as MNHEY and CDR2 as SVGAGI. CDR3 DNA sequence: TGTGCCAGCAGTTACCCCGAGGGGGGACGGGAGACCCAGTACTTC. It is translated as CASSYPEGGRETQYF.

This clonotype was seen many times. The V call is TRBV24-1, the J call TRBJ1-1; D unclear. V was pared by 2 bases and J by 8 bases, with 5 bases between. The CDR3 is 11 residues long. Germline values: CDR1 KGHDR, CDR2 SFDVKD. The CDR3 loop is CATSDYGEAFF. The CDR3, as DNA: TGTGCCACCAGTGATTACGGCGAAGCTTTCTTT.

This clonotype has at least ten counts. The chain links TRBV7-9 to TRBJ1-1; D may be TRBD1 (6 bases). This CDR3 is 13 amino acids long. Between the trimmed V and J ends, which lost 3 bases and 6 bases, there was a span of 11 bases. CDR1 SEHNR and CDR2 FQNEAQ come from the germline V gene (reference sequence). CDR3 nucleotides: TGTGCCAGCAGCTTCCCCGGGGGCGCTGAAGCTTTCTTT. Encoded protein: CASSFPGGAEAFF.

The table lists this clonotype with many counts. The rearrangement links TRBV10-2 to TRBJ2-2; no clear D. The CDR3 is made up of 14 amino acids. V shed 2 bases and J shed 4 bases, with 8 bases lying between them. Germline CDR1 WSHSY, CDR2 SAAADI. CDR3 in DNA: TGCGCCAGCAGTGAGAGCACAGTCACCGGGGAGCTGTTTTTT. Translation: CASSESTVTGELFF.

A note on this clonotype: A much larger clone lies one base from this, so it may be a read error. V and J are TRBV12-3 or TRBV12-4 and TRBJ1-1; 10 nucleotides line up with TRBD1. V shed 5 bases, J shed 5 bases, and the junction held 5 bases outside the gene matches. This CDR3 has 14 amino acids. This CDR3 is CASSKRTGGTEAFF. Here the CDR3 DNA reads TGTGCCAGCAGTAAAAGGACAGGGGGGACTGAAGCTTTCTTT.

This clonotype was counted at least ten times. The rearrangement joins TRBV9 to TRBJ2-2, with a possible D match to TRBD2 (5 bases). The CDR3 contains 14 residues. Germline V gives CDR1 SGDLS, CDR2 YYNGEE. V lost 1 base and J 1 base, leaving 5 bases between the germline ends. The CDR3 here is CASSVRENTGELFF. The CDR3 coding sequence is TGTGCCAGCAGCGTACGGGAGAACACCGGGGAGCTGTTTTTT.

The V and J genes are TRBV20-1 and TRBJ1-6; 7 bases agree with TRBD1. Germline assignment: CDR1 DFQATT and CDR2 SNEGSKA (reference sequence). The CDR3 is 16 residues long. J lost 5 bases, V lost 3 bases, and 10 bases had no gene match. The DNA of the CDR3 is TGCAGTGCTAGTAACAGGGGAATGGGTGATAATTCACCCCTCCACTTT. It specifies CSASNRGMGDNSPLHF.

This clonotype was observed many times. The chain joins TRBV7-3 to TRBJ2-5, with TRBD1 matching over 9 bases. CDR1 and CDR2 from the germline V gene are SGHTA and FQGTGA. V lost 5 bases to trimming and J lost 7 bases; unmatched junction nucleotides: 8. The CDR3 has 14 amino acids. The CDR3 sequence is CASSQQGQGGTQYF. The CDR3 DNA follows: TGTGCCAGCAGCCAACAGGGACAGGGAGGGACCCAGTACTTC.